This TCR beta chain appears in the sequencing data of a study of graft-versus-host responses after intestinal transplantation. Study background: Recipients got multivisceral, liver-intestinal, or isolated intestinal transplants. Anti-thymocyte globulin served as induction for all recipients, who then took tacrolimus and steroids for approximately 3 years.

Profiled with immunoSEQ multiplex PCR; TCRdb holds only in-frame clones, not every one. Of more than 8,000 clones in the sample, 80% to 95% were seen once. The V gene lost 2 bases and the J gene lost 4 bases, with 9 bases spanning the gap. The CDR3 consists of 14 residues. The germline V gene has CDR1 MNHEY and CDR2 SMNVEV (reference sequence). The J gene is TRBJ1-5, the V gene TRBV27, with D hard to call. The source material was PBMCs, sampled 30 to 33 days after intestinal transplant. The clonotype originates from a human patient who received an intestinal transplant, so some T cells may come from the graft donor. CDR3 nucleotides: TGTGCCAGCAGTTTAGAACCAAATAATCAGCCCCAGCATTTT. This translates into CASSLEPNNQPQHF.